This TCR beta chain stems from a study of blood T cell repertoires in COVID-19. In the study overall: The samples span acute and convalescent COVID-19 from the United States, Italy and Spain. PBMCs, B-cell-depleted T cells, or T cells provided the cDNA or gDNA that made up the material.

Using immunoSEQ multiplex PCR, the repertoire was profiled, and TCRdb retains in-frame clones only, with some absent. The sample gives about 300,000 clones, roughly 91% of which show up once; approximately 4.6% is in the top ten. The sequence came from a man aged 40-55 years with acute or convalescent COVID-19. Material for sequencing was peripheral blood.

The CDR3 DNA follows: TGTGCCAGCAGTTCCGAGGGAGATACGCAGTATTTT. Its protein product is CASSSEGDTQYF. The J gene is TRBJ2-3, the V gene TRBV6-5; a weak D match, TRBD2 (5 bases). Trimming took 4 bases from V and 5 from J, leaving 7 bases between them. The CDR3 covers 12 residues. The germline V gene encodes CDR1 MNHEY and CDR2 SVGAGI.